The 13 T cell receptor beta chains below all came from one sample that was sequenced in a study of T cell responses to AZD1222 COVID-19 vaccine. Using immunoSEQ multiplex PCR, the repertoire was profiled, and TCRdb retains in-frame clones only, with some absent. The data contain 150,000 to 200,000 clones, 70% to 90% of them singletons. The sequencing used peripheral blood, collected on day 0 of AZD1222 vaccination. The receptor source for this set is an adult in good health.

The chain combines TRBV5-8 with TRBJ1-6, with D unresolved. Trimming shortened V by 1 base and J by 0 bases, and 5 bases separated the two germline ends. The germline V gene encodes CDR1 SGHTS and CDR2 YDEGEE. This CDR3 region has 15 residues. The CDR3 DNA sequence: TGTGCCAGCAGCTTGAGGAGCTCCTATAATTCACCCCTCCACTTT. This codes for CASSLRSSYNSPLHF. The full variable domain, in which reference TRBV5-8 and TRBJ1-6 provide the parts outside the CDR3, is EAGVTQSPTHLIKTRGQQATLRCSPISGHTSVYWYQQALGLGLQFLLWYDEGEERNRGNFPPRFSGRQFPNYSSELNVNALELEDSALYLCASSLRSSYNSPLHFGNGTRLTVT.

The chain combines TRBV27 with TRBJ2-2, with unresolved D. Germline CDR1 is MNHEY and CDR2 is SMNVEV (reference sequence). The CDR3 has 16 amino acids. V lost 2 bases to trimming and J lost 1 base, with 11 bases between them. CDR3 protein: CASSLNSVLNTGELFF. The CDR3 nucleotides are TGTGCCAGCAGTTTAAACAGTGTCTTGAACACCGGGGAGCTGTTTTTT.

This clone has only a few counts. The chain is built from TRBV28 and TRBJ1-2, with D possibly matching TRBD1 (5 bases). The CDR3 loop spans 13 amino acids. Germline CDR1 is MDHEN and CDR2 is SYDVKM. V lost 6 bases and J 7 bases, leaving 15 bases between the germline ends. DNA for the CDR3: TGTGCCAGCAGCTCCAGGGTCATCTCTGGCTACACCTTC. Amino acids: CASSSRVISGYTF.

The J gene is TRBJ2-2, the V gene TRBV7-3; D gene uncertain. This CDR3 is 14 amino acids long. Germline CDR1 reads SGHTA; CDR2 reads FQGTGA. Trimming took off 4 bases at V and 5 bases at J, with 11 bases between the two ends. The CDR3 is CASSSSKKTGELFF. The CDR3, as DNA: TGTGCCAGCAGCTCATCCAAGAAGACCGGGGAGCTGTTTTTT.

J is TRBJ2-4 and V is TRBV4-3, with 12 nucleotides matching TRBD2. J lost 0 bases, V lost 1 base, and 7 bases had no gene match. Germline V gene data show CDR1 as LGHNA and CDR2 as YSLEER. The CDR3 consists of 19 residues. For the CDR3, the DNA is TGCGCCAGCAGCCAAGGGACTAGCGGGGCGGCGCTAGCCAAAAACATTCAGTACTTC. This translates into CASSQGTSGAALAKNIQYF.

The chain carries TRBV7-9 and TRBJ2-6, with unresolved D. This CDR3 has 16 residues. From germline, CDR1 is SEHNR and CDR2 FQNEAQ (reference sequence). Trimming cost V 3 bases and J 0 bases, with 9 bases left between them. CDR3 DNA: TGTGCCAGCAGCTTTACTTCTGCCTCTGGGGCCAACGTCCTGACTTTC. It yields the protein CASSFTSASGANVLTF.

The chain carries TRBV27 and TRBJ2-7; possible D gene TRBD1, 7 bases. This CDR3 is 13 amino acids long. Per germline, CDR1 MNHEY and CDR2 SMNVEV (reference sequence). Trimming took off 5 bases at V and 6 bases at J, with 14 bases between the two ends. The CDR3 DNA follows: TGTGCCAGCAGTGCTTACAGGGGAGGCGAGCAGTACTTC. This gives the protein CASSAYRGGEQYF.

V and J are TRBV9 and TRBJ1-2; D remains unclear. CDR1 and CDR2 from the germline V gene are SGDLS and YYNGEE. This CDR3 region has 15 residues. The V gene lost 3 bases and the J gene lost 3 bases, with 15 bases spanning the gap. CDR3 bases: TGTGCCAGCAGCGCCCTACGGGCTCATTACTATGGCTACACCTTC. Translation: CASSALRAHYYGYTF.

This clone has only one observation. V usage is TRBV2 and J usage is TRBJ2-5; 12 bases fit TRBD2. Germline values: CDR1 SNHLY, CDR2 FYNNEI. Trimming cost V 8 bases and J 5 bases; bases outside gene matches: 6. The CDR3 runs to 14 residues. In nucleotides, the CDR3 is TGTGCCAGCCGGACTAGCGGGGTACTGGAGACCCAGTACTTC. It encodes CASRTSGVLETQYF.

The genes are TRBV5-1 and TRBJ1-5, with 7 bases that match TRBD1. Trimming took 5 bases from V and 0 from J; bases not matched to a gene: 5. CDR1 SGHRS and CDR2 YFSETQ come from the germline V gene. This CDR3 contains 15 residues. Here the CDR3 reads CASSPTGVSNQPQHF. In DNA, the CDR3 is TGCGCCAGCAGTCCCACAGGGGTTAGCAATCAGCCCCAGCATTTT.

Here the CDR3 reads CASSDRRYQPQHF. DNA of the CDR3: TGTGCCAGCAGTGACAGGCGCTATCAGCCCCAGCATTTT. The chain couples TRBV7-2 to TRBJ1-5, with TRBD1 as a possible D gene (6 bases). Germline-derived CDR1 and CDR2 are SGHTA and FQGNSA. Trimming took 6 bases from V and 5 from J, leaving 11 bases between them. This CDR3 has 13 amino acids.

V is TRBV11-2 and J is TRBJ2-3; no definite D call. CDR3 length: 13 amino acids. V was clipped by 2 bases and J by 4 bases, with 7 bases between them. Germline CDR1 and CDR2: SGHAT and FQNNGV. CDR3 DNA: TGTGCCAGCAGCTTATCGACGTCAGATACGCAGTATTTT. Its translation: CASSLSTSDTQYF.

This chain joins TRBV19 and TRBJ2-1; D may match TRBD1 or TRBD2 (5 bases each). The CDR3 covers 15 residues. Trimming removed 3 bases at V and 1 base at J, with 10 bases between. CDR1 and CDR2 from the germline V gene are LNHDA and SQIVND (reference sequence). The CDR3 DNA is TGTGCCAGTAGTATCCAGGGACGGTCCTACAATGAGCAGTTCTTC. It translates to CASSIQGRSYNEQFF.